Listed below are T cell receptor beta chains from one sample, sequenced in a study of blood T cell repertoires in COVID-19. TCRdb keeps only in-frame clones here, not all; method: immunoSEQ multiplex PCR. Here the sample spans roughly 150,000 clones, about 80% being singletons. What was sequenced was peripheral blood. The source of these receptors is a man aged 55 to 69 with acute or convalescent COVID-19. Both conserved end residues are part of each CDR3. The D gene is left open where the match is weak. Clone size is given for some rows only: seen once, a few or many times, or a class if the clone is expanded.

J: TRBJ1-1; D: -; V: TRBV7-2; size: -; DNA: TGTGCCAGCAGCCCCCTGGCGGCGGGCACTGAAGCTTTCTTT; CDR3: CASSPLAAGTEAFF
J: TRBJ2-7; D: -; V: TRBV27; size: -; DNA: TGTGCCAGCAGTTCGCCCCCATTCCCTACGTTCTACTTC; CDR3: CASSSPPFPTFYF
J: TRBJ2-5; D: TRBD2; V: TRBV19; size: many; DNA: TGTGCCAGTAGTATACTCGCGGGGGCGGGGGGCCAAGAGACCCAGTACTTC; CDR3: CASSILAGAGGQETQYF
J: TRBJ2-1; D: TRBD2; V: TRBV5-6; size: -; DNA: TGTGCCAGCAGCTTGAAACAGCGGGATAAGAATGAGCAGTTCTTC; CDR3: CASSLKQRDKNEQFF
J: TRBJ1-1; D: -; V: TRBV13; size: -; DNA: TGTGCCTGCAGGAGGGGGGGCGATGGATACACTGAAGCTTTCTTT; CDR3: CACRRGGDGYTEAFF
J: TRBJ2-1; D: -; V: TRBV7-2; size: -; DNA: TGTGCCAGCAGCCGAGAATACAATGAGCAGTTCTTC; CDR3: CASSREYNEQFF
J: TRBJ1-6; D: TRBD1; V: TRBV9; size: -; DNA: TGTGCCAGCAGCGTAGAGGGGGCTGTAAATTCACCCCTCCACTTT; CDR3: CASSVEGAVNSPLHF
J: TRBJ1-5; D: -; V: TRBV19; size: few; DNA: TGTGCCACTCCGGGGGGGGGCGGCAATCAGCCCCAGCATTTT; CDR3: CATPGGGGNQPQHF
J: TRBJ2-6; D: -; V: TRBV19; size: -; DNA: TGTGCCAGTAGGCCTACGGGGGGGGCCAACGTCCTGACTTTC; CDR3: CASRPTGGANVLTF
J: TRBJ2-3; D: -; V: TRBV27; size: -; DNA: TGTGCCAGCAGTAGACTAGACCTAACAGATACGCAGTATTTT; CDR3: CASSRLDLTDTQYF
J: TRBJ1-4; D: -; V: TRBV5-6; size: -; DNA: TGTGCCAGCAGCGCGGGCATGAAACTGTTTTTT; CDR3: CASSAGMKLFF
J: TRBJ1-2; D: -; V: TRBV20-1; size: -; DNA: TGCAGTGGGGCAGATAACTATGGCTACACCTTC; CDR3: CSGADNYGYTF
J: TRBJ2-1; D: TRBD2; V: TRBV6-5; size: -; DNA: TGTGGCAGCGGGGGTTCGGGGGAGCCTAACAATGAGCAGTTCTTC; CDR3: CGSGGSGEPNNEQFF
J: TRBJ2-3; D: TRBD2; V: TRBV4-3; size: -; DNA: TGCGCCAGCAGCCCCTCGTTAGCGGGAGGGGGGGTAGATACGCAGTATTTT; CDR3: CASSPSLAGGGVDTQYF
J: TRBJ2-2; D: -; V: TRBV18; size: -; DNA: TGTGCCAGCTCACCACCAAAAGGGGCCCTGACCGGGGAGCTGTTTTTT; CDR3: CASSPPKGALTGELFF
J: TRBJ1-1; D: -; V: TRBV11-2; size: -; DNA: TGTGCCAGCAGCCCTAACACTGAAGCTTTCTTT; CDR3: CASSPNTEAFF
J: TRBJ2-2; D: TRBD2; V: TRBV19; size: -; DNA: TGTGCCAGTAGAAGGACTAGCGAGGACACCGGGGAGCTGTTTTTT; CDR3: CASRRTSEDTGELFF
J: TRBJ1-6; D: TRBD1; V: TRBV4-2; size: -; DNA: TGTGCCAGCAGCCAAGACGCGACAGGGTTGGGATCACCCCTCCACTTT; CDR3: CASSQDATGLGSPLHF
J: TRBJ2-7; D: TRBD2; V: TRBV6-5; size: -; DNA: TGTGCCAGCAGTAGATGGACTAGCTACGAGCAGTACTTC; CDR3: CASSRWTSYEQYF
J: TRBJ1-2; D: -; V: TRBV29-1; size: -; DNA: TGCAGCGTTCTAAATCCTAACTATGGCTACACCTTC; CDR3: CSVLNPNYGYTF
J: TRBJ2-3; D: -; V: TRBV6-5; size: -; DNA: TGTGCCAGCAGTACCACAGGGCGGGATACGCAGTATTTT; CDR3: CASSTTGRDTQYF
J: TRBJ2-5; D: TRBD2; V: TRBV29-1; size: -; DNA: TGCAGCGTTGAAACTAGCGGGAGCTTTACCCAGTACTTC; CDR3: CSVETSGSFTQYF
J: TRBJ1-2; D: -; V: TRBV7-9; size: -; DNA: TGTGCCAGCAGCCCCCTGGGCCGGGGCTATGGCTACACCTTC; CDR3: CASSPLGRGYGYTF
J: TRBJ1-3; D: TRBD1; V: TRBV5-1; size: -; DNA: TGCGCCAGCAGCCGGAGGGGGCCTAGTCAGGACACCATATATTTT; CDR3: CASSRRGPSQDTIYF
J: TRBJ2-7; D: -; V: TRBV6-2/TRBV6-3; size: -; DNA: TGTGCCAGCAACCCCAGGGGGGCGAGCACACACGAGCAGTACTTC; CDR3: CASNPRGASTHEQYF
J: TRBJ2-3; D: TRBD2; V: TRBV7-7; size: -; DNA: TGTGCTAGCAGCTCCGGACTAGCGGCAGATACGCAGTATTTT; CDR3: CASSSGLAADTQYF
J: TRBJ1-2; D: TRBD1; V: TRBV7-8; size: -; DNA: TGTGCCAGCAGCCCCCGGACAGGGGTTATTGGCTACACCTTC; CDR3: CASSPRTGVIGYTF
J: TRBJ2-1; D: TRBD2; V: TRBV4-2; size: -; DNA: TGTGCCAGCAGCCAGGCGCTAGCGGGGGCCTACAATGAGCAGTTCTTC; CDR3: CASSQALAGAYNEQFF
J: TRBJ2-3; D: TRBD1; V: TRBV6-2/TRBV6-3; size: -; DNA: TGTGCCAGCAGTTACTCGTACAGGGGCCCCACAGATACGCAGTATTTT; CDR3: CASSYSYRGPTDTQYF
J: TRBJ1-1; D: -; V: TRBV18; size: -; DNA: TGTGCCAGCTCACCACCCAGTAACACTGAAGCTTTCTTT; CDR3: CASSPPSNTEAFF
J: TRBJ1-4; D: -; V: TRBV9; size: -; DNA: TGTGCCAGCAGCAAACAACAGGGAACGAAAGAAAAACTGTTTTTT; CDR3: CASSKQQGTKEKLFF
J: TRBJ1-5; D: TRBD1; V: TRBV4-2; size: -; DNA: TGTGCCAGCATCTACCCAGGGGGGAGAAGTTTTCAGCCCCAGCATTTT; CDR3: CASIYPGGRSFQPQHF
J: TRBJ1-4; D: -; V: TRBV14; size: -; DNA: TGTGCCAGCAGTCCCTGGAGGGGCAAAAAACTGTTTTTT; CDR3: CASSPWRGKKLFF
J: TRBJ1-5; D: TRBD1; V: TRBV2; size: -; DNA: TGTGCCAGCAGTCCCCAGGGGGGAGGTCAGCCCCAGCATTTT; CDR3: CASSPQGGGQPQHF
J: TRBJ1-2; D: -; V: TRBV21-1; size: few; DNA: TGTGCCAGCAGCACGGGACAGGGGGTACACTATGGCTACACCTTC; CDR3: CASSTGQGVHYGYTF
J: TRBJ1-4; D: TRBD1; V: TRBV6-5; size: -; DNA: TGTGCCAGCAGTTATGGGACAGGGAGGAATGAAAAACTGTTTTTT; CDR3: CASSYGTGRNEKLFF
J: TRBJ1-2; D: TRBD1; V: TRBV6-1; size: -; DNA: TGTGCCAGCAGTGAAATTGGAACAGGGGGCGAATATGGCTACACCTTC; CDR3: CASSEIGTGGEYGYTF
J: TRBJ2-7; D: TRBD2; V: TRBV7-9; size: -; DNA: TGTGCCAGCAGCTCAGGGACTAGCGGGAGAAATCAGTACTTC; CDR3: CASSSGTSGRNQYF
J: TRBJ2-7; D: TRBD1; V: TRBV5-1; size: -; DNA: TGCGCCAGCAGCTCGGGACAGGGGCTCCTCAACTCCTACGAGCAGTACTTC; CDR3: CASSSGQGLLNSYEQYF
J: TRBJ2-3; D: -; V: TRBV24-1; size: -; DNA: TGTGCCACCAGTGATTCTGTCACAGATACGCAGTATTTT; CDR3: CATSDSVTDTQYF
J: TRBJ2-1; D: TRBD2; V: TRBV7-7; size: -; DNA: TGTGCTAGCAGTCGGACTAGCGGCGATGAGCAGTTCTTC; CDR3: CASSRTSGDEQFF
J: TRBJ2-7; D: -; V: TRBV25-1; size: -; DNA: TGTGCCAGCAGTGAATCTCCCGGCAAGGGGAAGAACTACGAGCAGTACTTC; CDR3: CASSESPGKGKNYEQYF
J: TRBJ1-6; D: TRBD1; V: TRBV28; size: -; DNA: TGTGCCAGCAGTTCCACCCTACAGGGGGGGATTAATTCACCCCTCCACTTT; CDR3: CASSSTLQGGINSPLHF
J: TRBJ2-1; D: TRBD1; V: TRBV10-3; size: -; DNA: TGTGCCATCAGCGCCACCGAAGGGGGCGGGGAGCAGTTCTTC; CDR3: CAISATEGGGEQFF
J: TRBJ2-5; D: -; V: TRBV6-2/TRBV6-3; size: -; DNA: TGTGCCAGCAGTAGGGACATCGGGCAATTGGAGACCCAGTACTTC; CDR3: CASSRDIGQLETQYF
J: TRBJ2-3; D: -; V: TRBV9; size: -; DNA: TGTGCCAGCAGCCCCTTTCTAAGGGGTTCGGCAGATACGCAGTATTTT; CDR3: CASSPFLRGSADTQYF
J: TRBJ2-7; D: TRBD1; V: TRBV2; size: -; DNA: TGTGCCAGCAGTGAGGACAGGGCGGCTTCCTACGAGCAGTACTTC; CDR3: CASSEDRAASYEQYF
J: TRBJ2-1; D: TRBD1; V: TRBV6-2/TRBV6-3; size: -; DNA: TGTGCCAGCAGCCCTCAAGGACAGGGGGCTGGGAATGAGCAGTTCTTC; CDR3: CASSPQGQGAGNEQFF
J: TRBJ1-3; D: TRBD1; V: TRBV6-5; size: -; DNA: TGTGCCAGCAAGGGGGCAGGTGGAAACACCATATATTTT; CDR3: CASKGAGGNTIYF
J: TRBJ2-7; D: -; V: TRBV24-1; size: -; DNA: TGTGCCACCAGTGACCCAGGCCGACAGAACGAGCAGTACTTC; CDR3: CATSDPGRQNEQYF
J: TRBJ1-5; D: -; V: TRBV7-2; size: -; DNA: TGTGCCAGCAGCTTCAGGGTTCATCAGCCCCAGCATTTT; CDR3: CASSFRVHQPQHF
J: TRBJ1-2; D: -; V: TRBV19; size: -; DNA: TGTGCCAGTAGTCCCCCCAGGTACTATGGCTACACCTTC; CDR3: CASSPPRYYGYTF
J: TRBJ1-4; D: -; V: TRBV29-1; size: -; DNA: TGCAGCGCCCGGGCCTCCGGAGGTGAAAAACTGTTTTTT; CDR3: CSARASGGEKLFF
J: TRBJ1-2; D: TRBD1; V: TRBV18; size: -; DNA: TGTGCCAGCTCACCCATGACAGGGAGTTACTATGGCTACACCTTC; CDR3: CASSPMTGSYYGYTF
J: TRBJ2-2; D: TRBD2; V: TRBV19; size: -; DNA: TGTGCCAGTAGTATTGGCGGGGGGGCAAACGGGGAGCTGTTTTTT; CDR3: CASSIGGGANGELFF
J: TRBJ2-1; D: TRBD2; V: TRBV2; size: -; DNA: TGTGCCAGCACCGTCAGGACTAGTCGAGGTGAGCAGTTCTTC; CDR3: CASTVRTSRGEQFF